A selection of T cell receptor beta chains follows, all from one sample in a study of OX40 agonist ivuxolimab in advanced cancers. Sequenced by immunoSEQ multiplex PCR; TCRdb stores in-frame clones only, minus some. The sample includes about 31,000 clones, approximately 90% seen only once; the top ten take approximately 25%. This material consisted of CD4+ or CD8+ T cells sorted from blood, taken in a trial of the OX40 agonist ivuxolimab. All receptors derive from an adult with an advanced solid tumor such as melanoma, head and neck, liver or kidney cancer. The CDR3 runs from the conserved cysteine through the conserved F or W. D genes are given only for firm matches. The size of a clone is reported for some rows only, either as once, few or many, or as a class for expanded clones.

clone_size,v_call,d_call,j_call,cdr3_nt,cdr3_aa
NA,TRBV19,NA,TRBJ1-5,TGTGCCACTCAAGTCAGGGGATATAGCAATCAGCCCCAGCATTTT,CATQVRGYSNQPQHF
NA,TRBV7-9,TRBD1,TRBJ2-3,TGTGCCAGCAGTCCCACCGGGACAGGGGGCACCCCGCAGTATTTT,CASSPTGTGGTPQYF
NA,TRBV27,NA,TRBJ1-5,TGTGCCAGCAGTTTTTTGGTTGATCAGCCCCAGCATTTT,CASSFLVDQPQHF
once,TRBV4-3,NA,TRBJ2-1,TGCGCCAGCAGCCAAGATTCCGTTGAGCAGTTCTTC,CASSQDSVEQFF
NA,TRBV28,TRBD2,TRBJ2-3,TGTGCCAGCAGTCCTCCGGGACTAGCGGGAGTTGTCACAGATACGCAGTATTTT,CASSPPGLAGVVTDTQYF
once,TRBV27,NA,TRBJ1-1,TGTGCCAGCAGTTTATTGGCAGGGCCGAACACTGAAGCTTTCTTT,CASSLLAGPNTEAFF
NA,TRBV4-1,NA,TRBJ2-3,TGCGCCAGCAGCCCTCTATCCCCAGATACGCAGTATTTT,CASSPLSPDTQYF
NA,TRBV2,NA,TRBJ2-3,TGTGCCAGCAGTTTCAATCCTAGCACAGATACGCAGTATTTT,CASSFNPSTDTQYF
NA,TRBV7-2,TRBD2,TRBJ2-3,TGTGCCAGCAGCTTAGGGGTAGCGGGAGGGAGGGGAGATACGCAGTATTTT,CASSLGVAGGRGDTQYF
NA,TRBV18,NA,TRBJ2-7,TGTGCCAGCTCACCACGTAGGTCCCTCCCGGGGGCGGTTTACGAGCAGTACTTC,CASSPRRSLPGAVYEQYF
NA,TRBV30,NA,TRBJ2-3,TGTGCCTGGAGTCCCTCAACCCCCGTGGGAGTAGGGGACACAGATACGCAGTATTTT,CAWSPSTPVGVGDTDTQYF
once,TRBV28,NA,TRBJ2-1,TGTGCCAGCAGTCCCCGACCATCCACCCGCAATGAGCAGTTCTTC,CASSPRPSTRNEQFF
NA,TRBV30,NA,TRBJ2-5,TGTGCCTGGAGCGCAGTGGAGACCCAGTACTTC,CAWSAVETQYF
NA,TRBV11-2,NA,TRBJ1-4,TGTGCCAGCAGCCCGGTTTACAATGGGGATGAAAAACTGTTTTTT,CASSPVYNGDEKLFF
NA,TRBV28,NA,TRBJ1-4,TGTGCCAGCACCGGAGGGGTGGTTAATGAAAAACTGTTTTTT,CASTGGVVNEKLFF
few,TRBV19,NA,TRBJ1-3,TGTGCCAGTAGTCCCTTATCGGGGGGCTCTGGAAACACCATATATTTT,CASSPLSGGSGNTIYF
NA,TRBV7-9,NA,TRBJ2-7,TGTGCCAGCAGCCCAGCGGCCGCCTACGAGCAGTACTTC,CASSPAAAYEQYF
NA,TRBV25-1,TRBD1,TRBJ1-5,TGTGCCAGCAGTGGACAGGGGGTAGACCAGCCCCAGCATTTT,CASSGQGVDQPQHF
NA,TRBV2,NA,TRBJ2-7,TGTGCCAGCAGTGAAGGAGGAACCGCCTACGAGCAGTACTTC,CASSEGGTAYEQYF
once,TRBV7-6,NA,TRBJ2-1,TGTGCCAGCAGCTTAGTTCTGGACGGGAGCTCGTACTTGAATGAGCAGTTCTTC,CASSLVLDGSSYLNEQFF
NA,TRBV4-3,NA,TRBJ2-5,TGCGCCAGCAGCCAAGATCGGCAGGTCCCCCAAGAGACCCAGTACTTC,CASSQDRQVPQETQYF
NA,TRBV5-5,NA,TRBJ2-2,TGTGCCAGCAGCCTGGTCGAGGGTGCAGTGGAGCTGTTTTTT,CASSLVEGAVELFF
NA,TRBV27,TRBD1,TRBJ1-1,TGTGCCAGCAGTTTATCAGTGTCAGGGGGCCTGAACACTGAAGCTTTCTTT,CASSLSVSGGLNTEAFF
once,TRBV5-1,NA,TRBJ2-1,TGCGCCAGCGGATCCGGGACACACAACAATGAGCAGTTCTTC,CASGSGTHNNEQFF
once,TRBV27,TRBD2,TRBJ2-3,TGTGCCAGCAGCCACTATTCTAGCGGGGATAGCACAGATACGCAGTATTTT,CASSHYSSGDSTDTQYF